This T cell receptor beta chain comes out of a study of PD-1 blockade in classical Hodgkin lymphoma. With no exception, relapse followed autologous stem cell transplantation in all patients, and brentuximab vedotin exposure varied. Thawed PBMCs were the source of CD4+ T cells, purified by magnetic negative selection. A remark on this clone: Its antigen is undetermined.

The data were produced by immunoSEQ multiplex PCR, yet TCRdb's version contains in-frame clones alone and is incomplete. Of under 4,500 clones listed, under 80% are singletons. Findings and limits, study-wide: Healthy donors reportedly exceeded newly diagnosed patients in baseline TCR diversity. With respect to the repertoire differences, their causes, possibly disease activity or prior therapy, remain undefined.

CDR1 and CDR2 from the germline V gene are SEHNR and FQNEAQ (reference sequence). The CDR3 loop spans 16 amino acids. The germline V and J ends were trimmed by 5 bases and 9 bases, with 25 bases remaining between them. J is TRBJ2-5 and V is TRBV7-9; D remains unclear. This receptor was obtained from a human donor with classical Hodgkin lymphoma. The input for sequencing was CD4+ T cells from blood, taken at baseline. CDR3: CASSPKPSLNIGSQYF. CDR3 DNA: TGTGCCAGCAGCCCGAAACCTTCCCTGAATATAGGGTCCCAGTACTTC.